The text below deals with one T cell receptor (beta chain). Targeted sequencing depth ranged from 1 in 200,000 to 1 in 1 million T cells. Profiled with immunoSEQ multiplex PCR; TCRdb holds only in-frame clones, not every one. The top ten hold over 15% of the sample, which has just over 35,000 clones, about 64% seen once. This sample was included in a study of cytotoxic CD8 clonotypes in ibrutinib-treated CLL. In the study overall: Following a median approximately eleven months of treatment, with a range of 6 to 36, response samples were taken. Sequenced samples delivered averages of 200,000 to 300,000 productive templates and 87,000 or so productive rearrangements.

Germline trimming cut 0 bases from V and 1 base from J; bases unmatched to any gene: 0. CDR1 is MRHNA and CDR2 is SNTAGT in the germline V gene. The length of the CDR3 is 15 residues. The TCR beta libraries used about 2.2 micrograms of genomic DNA that came from cryopreserved PBMCs. The chain has TRBV6-4 and TRBJ2-3; the match to TRBD2 covers 8 bases. The source was PBMCs, collected at disease progression, from a patient treated with ibrutinib. This clonotype originated in a human donor with chronic lymphocytic leukemia. CDR3 amino acids: CASSDSRGGTDTQYF. CDR3 sequence (DNA): TGTGCCAGCAGTGACTCGCGGGGGGGCACAGATACGCAGTATTTT.